A single T cell receptor beta chain is shown here with its context. This entry belongs to a study of blood T cells in healthy people across ages. Through a sample-barcoded 5' primer and a J-beta primer mix, a second PCR was run for roughly 6 to 11 cycles. TCRdb re-derived calls from the 5' RACE reads in MiXCR, one entry per CDR3 protein. The sample includes 550,000 to 700,000 distinct CDR3 sequences, roughly 29% of them seen just once. The CDR3 totals 21 residues. The V gene's germline CDR1 is MGHDK and CDR2 SYGVNS. Trimming took 1 base from V and 3 from J; bases not matched to a gene: 19. This sequence was found in a woman aged 70-85 years in good health. Material: blood. The J gene is TRBJ2-2, the V gene TRBV25-1, with TRBD1 matching over 8 bases. The DNA for the CDR3 is TGTGCCAGCAGTGAATTCGCAGGGGGCGGGGTACGACAAATACACACCGGGGAGCTGTTTTTT. Its translation is CASSEFAGGGVRQIHTGELFF. The whole variable domain, remainder taken from reference TRBV25-1 and TRBJ2-2, is EADIYQTPRYLVIGTGKKITLECSQTMGHDKMYWYQQDPGMELHLIHYSYGVNSTEKGDLSSESTVSRIRTEHFPLTLESARPSHTSQYLCASSEFAGGGVRQIHTGELFFGEGSRLTVL.